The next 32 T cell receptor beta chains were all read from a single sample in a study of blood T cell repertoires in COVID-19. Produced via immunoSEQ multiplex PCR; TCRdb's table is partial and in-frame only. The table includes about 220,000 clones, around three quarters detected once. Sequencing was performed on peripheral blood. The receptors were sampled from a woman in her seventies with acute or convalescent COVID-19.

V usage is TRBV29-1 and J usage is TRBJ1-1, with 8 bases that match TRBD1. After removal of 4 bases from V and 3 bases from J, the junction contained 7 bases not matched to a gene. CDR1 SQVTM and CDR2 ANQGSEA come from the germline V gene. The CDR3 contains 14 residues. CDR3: CSVGGTGLYTEAFF. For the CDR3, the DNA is TGCAGCGTTGGGGGGACAGGTCTTTACACTGAAGCTTTCTTT.

CDR3 sequence (DNA): TGTGCCAGCAGCCAAGGAACAGGGGGAGTGGGCTACACCTTC. Protein: CASSQGTGGVGYTF. The chain links TRBV3-1 (or the pseudogene TRBV3-2) to TRBJ1-2, with TRBD1 matching over 8 bases. The CDR3 contains 14 residues. V was clipped by 1 base and J by 8 bases; unmatched bases: 6. Germline CDR1 and CDR2: LGHDT and YNNKEL (reference sequence).

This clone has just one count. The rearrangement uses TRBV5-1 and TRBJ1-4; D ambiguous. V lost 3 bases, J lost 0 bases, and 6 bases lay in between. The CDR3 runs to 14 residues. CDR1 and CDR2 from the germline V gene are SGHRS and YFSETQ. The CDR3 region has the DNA TGCGCCAGCAGCTCCCTTGCAACTAATGAAAAACTGTTTTTT. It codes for CASSSLATNEKLFF.

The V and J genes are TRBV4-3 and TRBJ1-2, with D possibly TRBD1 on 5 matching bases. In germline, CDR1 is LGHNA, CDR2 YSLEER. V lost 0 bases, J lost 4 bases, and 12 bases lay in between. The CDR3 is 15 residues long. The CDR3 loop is CASSQDHSQGYGYTF. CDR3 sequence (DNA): TGCGCCAGCAGCCAAGACCACTCCCAGGGCTATGGCTACACCTTC.

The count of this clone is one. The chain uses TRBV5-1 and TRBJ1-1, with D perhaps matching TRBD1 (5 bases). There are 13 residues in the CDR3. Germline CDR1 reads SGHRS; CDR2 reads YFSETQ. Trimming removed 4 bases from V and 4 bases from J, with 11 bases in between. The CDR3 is CASSEPGVTEAFF. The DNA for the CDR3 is TGCGCCAGCAGCGAGCCGGGGGTCACTGAAGCTTTCTTT.

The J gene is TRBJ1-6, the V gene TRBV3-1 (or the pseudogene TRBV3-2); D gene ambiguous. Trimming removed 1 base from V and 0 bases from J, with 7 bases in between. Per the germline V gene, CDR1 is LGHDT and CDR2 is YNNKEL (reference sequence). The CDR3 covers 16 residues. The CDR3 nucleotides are TGTGCCAGCAGCCAAGTAAGGAGCTCCTATAATTCACCCCTCCACTTT. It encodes CASSQVRSSYNSPLHF.

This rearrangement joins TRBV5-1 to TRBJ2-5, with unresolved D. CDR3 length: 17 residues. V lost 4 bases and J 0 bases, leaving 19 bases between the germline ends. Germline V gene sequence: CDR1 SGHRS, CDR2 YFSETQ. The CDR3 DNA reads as TGCGCCAGCAGCGCTACGGGTCACCCCCAGTACCAAGAGACCCAGTACTTC. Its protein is CASSATGHPQYQETQYF.

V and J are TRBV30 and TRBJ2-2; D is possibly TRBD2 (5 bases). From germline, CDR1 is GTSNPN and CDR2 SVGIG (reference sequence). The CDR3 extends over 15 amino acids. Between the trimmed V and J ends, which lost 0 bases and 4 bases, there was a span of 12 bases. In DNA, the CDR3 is TGTGCCTGGAGTGTTGGGCAGAGCGGCACCGGGGAGCTGTTTTTT. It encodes CAWSVGQSGTGELFF.

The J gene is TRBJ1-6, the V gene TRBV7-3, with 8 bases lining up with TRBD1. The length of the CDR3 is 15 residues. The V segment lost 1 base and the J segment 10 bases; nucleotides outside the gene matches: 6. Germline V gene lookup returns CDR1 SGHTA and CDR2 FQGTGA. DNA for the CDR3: TGTGCCAGCAGCTTAAATCCAGGGGGCGAATCACCCCTCCACTTT. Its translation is CASSLNPGGESPLHF.

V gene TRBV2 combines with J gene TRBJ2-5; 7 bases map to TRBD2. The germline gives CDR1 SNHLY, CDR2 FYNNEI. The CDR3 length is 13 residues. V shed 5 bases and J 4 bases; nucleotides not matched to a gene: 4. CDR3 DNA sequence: TGTGCCAGCAGTCCAGGGAGGGGAGAGACCCAGTACTTC. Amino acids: CASSPGRGETQYF.

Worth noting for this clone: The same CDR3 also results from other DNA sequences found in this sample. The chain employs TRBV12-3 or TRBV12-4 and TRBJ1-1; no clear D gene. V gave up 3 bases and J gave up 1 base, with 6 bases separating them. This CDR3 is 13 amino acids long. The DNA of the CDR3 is TGTGCCAGCAGTTTTGGAGGGAACACTGAAGCTTTCTTT. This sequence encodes CASSFGGNTEAFF.

CDR3 sequence reads: CAWRRQGYTGELFF. DNA of the CDR3: TGTGCCTGGAGAAGACAGGGATACACCGGGGAGCTGTTTTTT. V is TRBV30 and J is TRBJ2-2; 7 bases agree with TRBD1. The trim removed 3 bases at V and 3 bases at J, leaving 4 bases unmatched. CDR1 is GTSNPN and CDR2 is SVGIG in the germline V gene (reference sequence). The CDR3 spans 14 residues. The full variable domain, its missing parts supplied by reference TRBV30 and TRBJ2-2, is SQTIHQWPATLVQPVGSPLSLECTVEGTSNPNLYWYRQAAGRGLQLLFYSVGIGQISSEVPQNLSASRPQDRQFILSSKKLLLSDSGFYLCAWRRQGYTGELFFGEGSRLTVL.

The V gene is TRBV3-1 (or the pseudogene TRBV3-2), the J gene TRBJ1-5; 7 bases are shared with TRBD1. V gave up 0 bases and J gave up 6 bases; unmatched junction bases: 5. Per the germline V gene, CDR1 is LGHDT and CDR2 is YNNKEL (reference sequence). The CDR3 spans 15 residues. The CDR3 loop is CASSQDMTGSQPQHF. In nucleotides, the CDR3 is TGTGCCAGCAGCCAAGATATGACAGGGAGTCAGCCCCAGCATTTT.

Here the CDR3 DNA reads TGTGCCAGCAGTCGTCCCGGGACAGGGTATGGCAATCAGCCCCAGCATTTT. Translating gives CASSRPGTGYGNQPQHF. The V call is TRBV6-2 or TRBV6-3, the J call TRBJ1-5; 9 bases agree with TRBD1. From germline, CDR1 is MNHEY and CDR2 SVGEGT. This CDR3 spans 17 amino acids. The ends lost 5 bases at V and 2 bases at J; junction bases unmatched: 10.

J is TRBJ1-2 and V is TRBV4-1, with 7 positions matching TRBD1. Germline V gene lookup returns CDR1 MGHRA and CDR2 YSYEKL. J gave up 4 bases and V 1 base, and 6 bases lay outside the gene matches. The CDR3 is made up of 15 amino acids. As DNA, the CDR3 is TGCGCCAGCAGCCAAGGGGGACAGACGTTCTATGGCTACACCTTC. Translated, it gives CASSQGGQTFYGYTF.

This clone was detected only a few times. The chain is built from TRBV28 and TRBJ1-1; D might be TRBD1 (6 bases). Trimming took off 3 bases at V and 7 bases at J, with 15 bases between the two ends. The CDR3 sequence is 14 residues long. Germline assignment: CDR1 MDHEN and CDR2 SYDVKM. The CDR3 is CASSLHRVGGEAFF. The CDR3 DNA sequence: TGTGCCAGCAGTTTGCACAGGGTCGGTGGTGAAGCTTTCTTT.

CDR3 sequence (DNA): TGCGCCAGCAGCCAAGAGACCAGCGGGACAGATACGCAGTATTTT. Protein sequence: CASSQETSGTDTQYF. This rearrangement joins TRBV4-3 to TRBJ2-3; maybe TRBD2 (6 bases). This CDR3 is built from 15 residues. Trimming shortened V by 0 bases and J by 3 bases, and 10 bases separated the two germline ends. CDR1 and CDR2 (germline): LGHNA, YSLEER.

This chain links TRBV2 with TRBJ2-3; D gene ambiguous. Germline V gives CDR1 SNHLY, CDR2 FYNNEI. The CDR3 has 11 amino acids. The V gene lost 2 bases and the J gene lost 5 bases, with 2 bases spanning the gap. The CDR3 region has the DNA TGTGCCAGCAGTGAACTAGATACGCAGTATTTT. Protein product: CASSELDTQYF.

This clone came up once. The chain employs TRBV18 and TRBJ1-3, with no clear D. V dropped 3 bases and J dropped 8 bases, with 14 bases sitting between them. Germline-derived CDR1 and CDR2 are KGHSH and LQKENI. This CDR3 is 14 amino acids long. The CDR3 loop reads CASSPPSGGYTIYF. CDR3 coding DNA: TGTGCCAGCTCACCGCCATCGGGCGGGTACACCATATATTTT.

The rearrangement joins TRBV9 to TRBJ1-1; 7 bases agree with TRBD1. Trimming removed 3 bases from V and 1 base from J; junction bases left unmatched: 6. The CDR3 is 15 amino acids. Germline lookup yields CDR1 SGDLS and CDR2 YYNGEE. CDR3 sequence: CASSGRQGGNTEAFF. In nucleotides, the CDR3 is TGTGCCAGCAGCGGACGACAGGGTGGGAACACTGAAGCTTTCTTT.

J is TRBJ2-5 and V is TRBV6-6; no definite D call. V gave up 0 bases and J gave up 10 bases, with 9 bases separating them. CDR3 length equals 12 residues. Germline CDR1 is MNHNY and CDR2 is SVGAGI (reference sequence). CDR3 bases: TGTGCCAGCAGTTACTCGAGTGGAGACCAGTACTTC. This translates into CASSYSSGDQYF.

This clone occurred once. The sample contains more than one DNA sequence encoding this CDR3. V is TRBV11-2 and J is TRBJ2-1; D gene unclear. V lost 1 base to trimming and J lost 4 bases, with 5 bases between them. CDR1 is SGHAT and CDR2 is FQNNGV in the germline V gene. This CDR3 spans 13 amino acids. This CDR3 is CASSLARYNEQFF. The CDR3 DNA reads TGTGCCAGCAGCTTAGCTAGATACAATGAGCAGTTCTTC.

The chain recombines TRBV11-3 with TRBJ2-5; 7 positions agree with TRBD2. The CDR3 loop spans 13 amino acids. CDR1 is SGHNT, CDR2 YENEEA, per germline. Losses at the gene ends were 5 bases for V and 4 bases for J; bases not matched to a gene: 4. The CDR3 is CASSQTSVETQYF. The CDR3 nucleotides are TGTGCCAGCAGCCAAACTAGCGTAGAGACCCAGTACTTC.

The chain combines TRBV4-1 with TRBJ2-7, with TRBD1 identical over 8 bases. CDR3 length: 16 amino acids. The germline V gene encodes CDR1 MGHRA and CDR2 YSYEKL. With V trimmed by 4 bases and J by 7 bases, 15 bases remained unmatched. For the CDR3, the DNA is TGCGCCAGCAGCCCCTCCCTCGCCAGGGGGCAGGGGGAGCAGTACGTC. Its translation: CASSPSLARGQGEQYV.

CDR3 residues: CASSQDEHTYGYTF. The CDR3 DNA follows: TGTGCCAGCAGCCAAGATGAACACACGTATGGCTACACCTTC. The V and J genes are TRBV14 and TRBJ1-2; D call uncertain. Germline CDR1 SGHDN, CDR2 FVKESK. Deletions cut 0 bases from V and 5 bases from J, with 10 bases between. The CDR3 consists of 14 residues. The whole variable domain, remainder taken from reference TRBV14 and TRBJ1-2, is EAGVTQFPSHSVIEKGQTVTLRCDPISGHDNLYWYRRVMGKEIKFLLHFVKESKQDESGMPNNRFLAERTGGTYSTLKVQPAELEDSGVYFCASSQDEHTYGYTFGSGTRLTVV.

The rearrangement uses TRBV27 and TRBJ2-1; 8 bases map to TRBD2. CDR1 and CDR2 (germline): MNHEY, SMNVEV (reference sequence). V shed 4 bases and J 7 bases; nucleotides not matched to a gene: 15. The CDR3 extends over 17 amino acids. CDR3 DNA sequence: TGTGCCAGCAGTTCCCCCAGGGAGCGGGGGATAGTAAATGAGCAGTTCTTC. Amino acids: CASSSPRERGIVNEQFF.

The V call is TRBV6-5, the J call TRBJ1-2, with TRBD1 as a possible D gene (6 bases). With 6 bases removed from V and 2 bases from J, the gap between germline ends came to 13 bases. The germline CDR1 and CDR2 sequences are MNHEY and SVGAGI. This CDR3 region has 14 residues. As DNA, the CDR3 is TGTGCCAGCAGCCCAAGGGGGGGCAACTATGGCTACACCTTC. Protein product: CASSPRGGNYGYTF.

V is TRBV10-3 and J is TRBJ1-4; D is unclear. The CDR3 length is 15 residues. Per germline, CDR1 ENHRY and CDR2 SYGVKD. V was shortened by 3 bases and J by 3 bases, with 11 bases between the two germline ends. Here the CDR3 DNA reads TGTGCCATCAGTGATTCTACGGGAGCTAATGAAAAACTGTTTTTT. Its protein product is CAISDSTGANEKLFF.

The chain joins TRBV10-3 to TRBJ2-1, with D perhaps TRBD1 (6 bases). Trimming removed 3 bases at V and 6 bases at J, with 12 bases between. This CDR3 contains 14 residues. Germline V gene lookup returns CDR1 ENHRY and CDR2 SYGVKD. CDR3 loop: CAISDSRGSNEQFF. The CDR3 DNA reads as TGTGCCATCAGTGACTCCAGGGGATCCAATGAGCAGTTCTTC.

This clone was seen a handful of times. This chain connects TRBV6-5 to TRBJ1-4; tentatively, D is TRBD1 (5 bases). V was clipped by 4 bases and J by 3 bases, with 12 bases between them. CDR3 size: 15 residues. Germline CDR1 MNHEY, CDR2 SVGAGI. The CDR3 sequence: CASSLGASSNEKLFF. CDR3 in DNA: TGTGCCAGCAGTTTAGGGGCTTCCTCTAATGAAAAACTGTTTTTT.

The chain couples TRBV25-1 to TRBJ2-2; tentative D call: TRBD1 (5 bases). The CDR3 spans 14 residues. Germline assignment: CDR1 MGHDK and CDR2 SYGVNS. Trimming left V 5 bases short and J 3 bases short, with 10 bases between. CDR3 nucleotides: TGTGCCAGCAGTTTAGGACAATACACCGGGGAGCTGTTTTTT. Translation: CASSLGQYTGELFF.

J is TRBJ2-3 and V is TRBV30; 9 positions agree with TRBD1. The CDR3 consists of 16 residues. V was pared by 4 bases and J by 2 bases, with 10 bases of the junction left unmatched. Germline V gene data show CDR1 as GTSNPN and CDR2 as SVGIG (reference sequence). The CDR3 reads CAWTEKDRGITDTQYF. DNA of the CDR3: TGTGCCTGGACCGAGAAGGACAGGGGCATCACAGATACGCAGTATTTT.